The 23 T cell receptor beta chains below come from one sample, sequenced in a study of blood T cell repertoires in COVID-19. Here immunoSEQ multiplex PCR was the method, and the copy in TCRdb shows in-frame clones only, minus some. The sample yields approximately 300,000 clones, around 84% seen once. Specimen: PBMCs or T cells enriched from blood (not recorded which). These receptors were obtained from a woman under 30 who had recovered from COVID-19.

This clone was detected once. This chain joins TRBV6-1 and TRBJ1-1; 7 bases match TRBD1. Germline CDR1 reads MNHNS; CDR2 reads SASEGT. J gave up 4 bases and V 2 bases, and 4 bases lay outside the gene matches. The CDR3 extends over 14 amino acids. For the CDR3, the DNA is TGTGCCAGCAGTGAATGGACAGGCACCACTGAAGCTTTCTTT. This encodes CASSEWTGTTEAFF.

The rearrangement uses TRBV30 and TRBJ2-5, with D uncertain. Trimming took off 1 base at V and 5 bases at J, with 2 bases between the two ends. Germline CDR1 and CDR2: GTSNPN and SVGIG (reference sequence). CDR3 size: 10 residues. This CDR3 is CAWSAETQYF. CDR3 sequence (DNA): TGTGCCTGGAGTGCGGAGACCCAGTACTTC.

This clone has a handful of counts. A junction end diverges from the germline sequence, so it may reflect a read error. The chain carries TRBV3-1 (or the pseudogene TRBV3-2) and TRBJ2-7, with 15 positions matching TRBD2. Germline-derived CDR1 and CDR2 are LGHDT and YNNKEL (reference sequence). The CDR3 sequence is 17 residues long. The CDR3 region is CASSSLHGTSGGSLMDF. For the CDR3, the DNA is TGTGCCAGCAGCTCTCTCCACGGGACTAGCGGGGGGTCTCTAATGGACTTC.

This chain uses TRBV15 with TRBJ1-6; D is unclear. V was shortened by 3 bases and J by 10 bases, with 16 bases between the two germline ends. Germline V gene lookup returns CDR1 LNHNV and CDR2 YYDKDF (reference sequence). The CDR3 extends over 15 amino acids. CDR3 in amino acids: CATSSLGGRWSPLHF. In nucleotides, the CDR3 is TGTGCCACCAGCAGCCTGGGAGGGAGGTGGTCACCCCTCCACTTT.

In DNA form, the CDR3 reads TGTGCCAGCTCATCGTCAGGGACTGGAAACACCATATATTTT. This codes for CASSSSGTGNTIYF. This chain uses TRBV18 with TRBJ1-3; TRBD1 might be the D (5 bases). The V gene's germline CDR1 is KGHSH and CDR2 LQKENI. The V gene lost 5 bases and the J gene lost 2 bases, with 10 bases spanning the gap. The CDR3 spans 14 residues.

The CDR3 DNA is TGTGCCAGCAGCCCAGACTACGAGCAGTACTTC. It codes for CASSPDYEQYF. The chain uses TRBV7-8 and TRBJ2-7; D call uncertain. Trimming cost V 5 bases and J 3 bases, with 5 bases left between them. The CDR3 contains 11 residues. Germline lookup yields CDR1 SGHVS and CDR2 FQNEAQ.

The rearrangement joins TRBV10-2 to TRBJ1-2, with 8 bases identical to TRBD1. Germline V lookup: CDR1 WSHSY, CDR2 SAAADI. The trim removed 4 bases at V and 0 bases at J, leaving 4 bases unmatched. CDR3 length: 15 amino acids. As DNA, the CDR3 is TGCGCCAGCAGTGCGGACAGGGATCCTAACTATGGCTACACCTTC. Translated, it gives CASSADRDPNYGYTF.

J is TRBJ2-7 and V is TRBV5-8; 12 nucleotides align to TRBD2. The CDR3 has 15 residues. J lost 4 bases, V lost 3 bases, and 5 bases had no gene match. Germline V gene lookup returns CDR1 SGHTS and CDR2 YDEGEE. DNA of the CDR3: TGTGCCAGCAGCTACGTTACTAGCGGGAGGTACGAGCAGTACTTC. This sequence encodes CASSYVTSGRYEQYF.

J is TRBJ2-3 and V is TRBV2, with D tentatively TRBD1 (6 bases). Trimming took 5 bases from V and 5 from J, leaving 8 bases between them. The CDR3 length is 12 residues. Germline V gives CDR1 SNHLY, CDR2 FYNNEI. The CDR3 reads CASSRTEDTQYF. The CDR3 region has the DNA TGTGCCAGCAGTCGGACAGAAGATACGCAGTATTTT. Supplemented by reference TRBV2 and TRBJ2-3, the full variable domain reads EPEVTQTPSHQVTQMGQEVILRCVPISNHLYFYWYRQILGQKVEFLVSFYNNEISEKSEIFDDQFSVERPDGSNFTLKIRSTKLEDSAMYFCASSRTEDTQYFGPGTRLTVL.

V and J are TRBV3-1 (or the pseudogene TRBV3-2) and TRBJ1-6; D unresolved. Germline-derived CDR1 and CDR2 are LGHDT and YNNKEL (reference sequence). The CDR3 contains 13 residues. V shed 3 bases and J shed 7 bases, with 7 bases lying between them. CDR3 in DNA: TGTGCCAGCAGCCAGGGCTCCAATTCACCCCTCCACTTT. Its protein is CASSQGSNSPLHF.

Only one count was recorded for this clone. The chain carries TRBV5-1 and TRBJ1-2; maybe TRBD1 (5 bases). The CDR3 has 15 residues. V lost 0 bases, J lost 1 base, and 10 bases lay in between. CDR1 is SGHRS, CDR2 YFSETQ, per germline. The CDR3 DNA is TGCGCCAGCAGCTTGGGGTGGGGCAATAACTATGGCTACACCTTC. This sequence encodes CASSLGWGNNYGYTF.

The rearrangement links TRBV29-1 to TRBJ2-2; 13 bases are a match to TRBD2. The CDR3 has 17 residues. CDR1 is SQVTM, CDR2 ANQGSEA, per germline. Unmatched junction bases numbered 14, after V lost 8 bases and J lost 5 bases. CDR3 DNA: TGCAGCTGTACCGGGGGACTAGCGGGACTTAAAACCGGGGAGCTGTTTTTT. It specifies CSCTGGLAGLKTGELFF.

This clone was seen more than once but under ten times. This chain connects TRBV5-1 to TRBJ2-7, with 9 bases identical to TRBD2. CDR1 SGHRS and CDR2 YFSETQ come from the germline V gene. CDR3 length: 13 residues. V gave up 4 bases and J gave up 6 bases; unmatched junction bases: 5. The CDR3 protein is CASSAGLATEQYF. In DNA, the CDR3 is TGCGCCAGCAGCGCCGGACTAGCGACCGAGCAGTACTTC.

V is TRBV2 and J is TRBJ1-5; no reliable D call. The V and J ends lost 6 bases and 1 base respectively, with 7 bases between them. Germline V CDR1 and CDR2: SNHLY, FYNNEI. CDR3 length equals 13 residues. The CDR3 DNA reads TGTGCCAGCAGAGCAGGAAGCAATCAGCCCCAGCATTTT. It is translated as CASRAGSNQPQHF. The full variable domain, with the rest looked up from reference TRBV2 and TRBJ1-5, is EPEVTQTPSHQVTQMGQEVILRCVPISNHLYFYWYRQILGQKVEFLVSFYNNEISEKSEIFDDQFSVERPDGSNFTLKIRSTKLEDSAMYFCASRAGSNQPQHFGDGTRLSIL.

The chain carries TRBV9 and TRBJ1-5; 11 bases agree with TRBD1. The CDR3 has 14 amino acids. Germline V CDR1 and CDR2: SGDLS, YYNGEE. V lost 2 bases and J lost 7; bases outside the gene matches: 2. The CDR3 bases are TGTGCCAGCAGCGTCCGGGACAGGGGGCAGCCCCAGCATTTT. Its translation: CASSVRDRGQPQHF.

The chain joins TRBV29-1 to TRBJ2-1, with TRBD1 identical over 10 bases. This CDR3 contains 16 residues. Germline values: CDR1 SQVTM, CDR2 ANQGSEA. Trimming at V came to 1 base and at J to 2 bases, leaving 5 bases not matched to a gene. DNA for the CDR3: TGCAGCGTTGAAGTAGGGACAGGGGAAGCCTACAATGAGCAGTTCTTC. Amino acid sequence: CSVEVGTGEAYNEQFF.

The rearrangement uses TRBV11-2 and TRBJ2-3; 7 bases are shared with TRBD2. The ends lost 5 bases at V and 6 bases at J; junction bases unmatched: 23. This CDR3 region has 19 residues. Germline V lookup: CDR1 SGHAT, CDR2 FQNNGV. CDR3 in amino acids: CASSVRPPRLAGAGDTQYF. The CDR3 nucleotides are TGTGCCAGCAGCGTTAGACCACCCCGGCTTGCGGGAGCAGGGGATACGCAGTATTTT.

The V gene is TRBV29-1, the J gene TRBJ1-1, with D possibly TRBD1 on 6 matching bases. This CDR3 contains 12 residues. Germline values: CDR1 SQVTM, CDR2 ANQGSEA. V shed 5 bases and J shed 11 bases, with 18 bases lying between them. The CDR3, as DNA: TGCAGCGTTAATACAGGGAGGGTTTCGGCTTTCTTT. Translation: CSVNTGRVSAFF.

This clone was seen a single time. The rearrangement uses TRBV19 and TRBJ2-1, with 10 bases matching TRBD2. Germline V gives CDR1 LNHDA, CDR2 SQIVND (reference sequence). V shed 5 bases and J 6 bases; nucleotides not matched to a gene: 7. The CDR3 runs 15 residues. CDR3 loop: CASSPLAGVGNEQFF. CDR3 DNA sequence: TGTGCCAGTAGTCCCCTAGCGGGAGTTGGCAATGAGCAGTTCTTC.

This clone has just a few counts. The chain uses TRBV2 and TRBJ2-7; the D gene is possibly TRBD1 (6 bases). The CDR3 runs to 13 residues. CDR1 and CDR2 (germline): SNHLY, FYNNEI. V was cut by 10 bases and J by 2 bases, with 15 bases left in between. The CDR3 nucleotides are TGTGCCACCCAAGGACAGAAAACCTACGAGCAGTACTTC. It encodes CATQGQKTYEQYF. The entire variable domain, with the rest obtained from reference TRBV2 and TRBJ2-7, is as follows: EPEVTQTPSHQVTQMGQEVILRCVPISNHLYFYWYRQILGQKVEFLVSFYNNEISEKSEIFDDQFSVERPDGSNFTLKIRSTKLEDSAMYFCATQGQKTYEQYFGPGTRLTVT.

The V call is TRBV13, the J call TRBJ1-2; 8 bases line up with TRBD1. The CDR3 covers 13 residues. The junction had 3 bases not matched to a gene; V was cut back by 3 bases and J by 6 bases. Germline assignment: CDR1 PRHDT and CDR2 FYEKMQ (reference sequence). The CDR3 coding sequence is TGTGCCAGCAGCTTCGGACAGGGAAATGGCTACACCTTC. This gives the protein CASSFGQGNGYTF.

This clone was recorded a few times. The rearrangement joins TRBV15 to TRBJ1-1, with D perhaps TRBD1 (5 bases). Germline CDR1 reads LNHNV; CDR2 reads YYDKDF (reference sequence). Trimming pared 5 bases from V and 5 bases from J, leaving 15 bases between. This CDR3 has 14 amino acids. The CDR3 loop reads CATSLGLPGTEAFF. DNA for the CDR3: TGTGCCACCAGCTTGGGTCTCCCAGGGACTGAAGCTTTCTTT.

The rearrangement uses TRBV4-1 and TRBJ2-3, with 8 bases lining up with TRBD2. Trimming at V came to 2 bases and at J to 14 bases, leaving 9 bases not matched to a gene. This CDR3 is 13 amino acids long. CDR1 MGHRA and CDR2 YSYEKL come from the germline V gene. The CDR3: CASSQILAAHTYF. The CDR3, as DNA: TGCGCCAGCAGCCAAATACTAGCGGCCCACACGTATTTT.